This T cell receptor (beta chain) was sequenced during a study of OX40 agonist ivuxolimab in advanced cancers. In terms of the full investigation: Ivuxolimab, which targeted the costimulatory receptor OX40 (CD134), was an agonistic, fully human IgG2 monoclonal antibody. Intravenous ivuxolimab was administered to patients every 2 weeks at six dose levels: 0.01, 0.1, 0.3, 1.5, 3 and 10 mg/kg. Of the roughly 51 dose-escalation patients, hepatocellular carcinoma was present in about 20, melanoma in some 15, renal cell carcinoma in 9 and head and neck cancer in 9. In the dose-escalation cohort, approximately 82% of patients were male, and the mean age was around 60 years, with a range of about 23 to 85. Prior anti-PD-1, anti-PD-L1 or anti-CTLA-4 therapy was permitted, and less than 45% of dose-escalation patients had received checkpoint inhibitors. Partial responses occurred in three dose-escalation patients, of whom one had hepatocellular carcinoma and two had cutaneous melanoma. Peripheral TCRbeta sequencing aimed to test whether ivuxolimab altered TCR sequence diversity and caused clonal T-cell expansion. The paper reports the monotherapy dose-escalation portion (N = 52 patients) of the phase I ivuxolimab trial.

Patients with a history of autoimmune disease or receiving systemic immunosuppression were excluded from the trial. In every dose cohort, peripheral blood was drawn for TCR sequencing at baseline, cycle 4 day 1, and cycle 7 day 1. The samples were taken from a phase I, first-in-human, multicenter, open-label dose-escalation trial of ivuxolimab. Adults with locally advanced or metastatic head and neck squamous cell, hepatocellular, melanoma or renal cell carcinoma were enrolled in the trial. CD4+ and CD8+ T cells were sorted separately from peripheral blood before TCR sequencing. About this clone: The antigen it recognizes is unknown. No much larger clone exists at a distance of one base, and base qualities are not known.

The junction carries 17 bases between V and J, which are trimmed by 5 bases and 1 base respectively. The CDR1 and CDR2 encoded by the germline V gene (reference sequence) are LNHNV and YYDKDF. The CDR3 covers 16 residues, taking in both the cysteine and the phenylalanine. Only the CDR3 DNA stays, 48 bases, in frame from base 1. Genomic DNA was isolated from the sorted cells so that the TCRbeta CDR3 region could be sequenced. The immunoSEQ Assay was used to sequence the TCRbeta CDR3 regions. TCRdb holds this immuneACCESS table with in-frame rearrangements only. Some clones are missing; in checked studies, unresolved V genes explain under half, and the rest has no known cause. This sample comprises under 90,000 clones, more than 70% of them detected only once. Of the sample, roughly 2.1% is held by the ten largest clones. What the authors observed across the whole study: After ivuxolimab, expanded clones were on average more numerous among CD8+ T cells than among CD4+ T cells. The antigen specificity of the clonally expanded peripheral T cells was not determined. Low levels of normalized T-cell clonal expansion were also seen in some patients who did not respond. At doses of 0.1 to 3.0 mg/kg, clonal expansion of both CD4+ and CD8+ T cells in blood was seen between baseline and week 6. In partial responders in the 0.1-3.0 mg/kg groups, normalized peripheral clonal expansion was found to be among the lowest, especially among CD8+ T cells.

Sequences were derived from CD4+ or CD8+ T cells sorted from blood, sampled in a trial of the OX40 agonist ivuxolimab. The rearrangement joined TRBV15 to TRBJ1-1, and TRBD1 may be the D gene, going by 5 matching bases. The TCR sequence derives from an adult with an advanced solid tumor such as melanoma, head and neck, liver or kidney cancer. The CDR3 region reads CATSVGTEVENTEAFF. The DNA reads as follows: TGTGCCACCAGCGTGGGGACCGAGGTGGAGAACACTGAAGCTTTCTTT.